Below are 8 T cell receptor beta chains sequenced from a single sample in a study of blood T cell repertoires in COVID-19. TCRdb's copy holds only in-frame clones and misses some; the assay was immunoSEQ multiplex PCR. The sample contains about 170,000 clones, roughly four fifths of which appear only once. Sequencing was done on a sample of PBMCs or T cells enriched from blood (not recorded which). The receptors come from a man aged 45-65 years who had recovered from COVID-19.

This chain connects TRBV11-2 to TRBJ1-2, with 7 bases fitting TRBD1. Trimming cost V 5 bases and J 7 bases; bases outside gene matches: 7. There are 13 residues in the CDR3. Germline V CDR1 and CDR2: SGHAT, FQNNGV. CDR3 sequence reads: CASSRNRQGGYTF. The DNA of the CDR3 is TGTGCCAGCAGCCGAAATCGACAGGGTGGCTACACCTTC.

This sequence joins TRBV12-3 or TRBV12-4 and TRBJ2-1, with D perhaps TRBD1 (6 bases). V lost 2 bases, J lost 5 bases, and 7 bases lay in between. The length of the CDR3 is 13 residues. In DNA form, the CDR3 reads TGTGCCAGCAGTTTACGGACAGACAATGAGCAGTTCTTC. Translation gives CASSLRTDNEQFF.

The chain combines TRBV2 with TRBJ1-5; no reliable D call. CDR1 SNHLY and CDR2 FYNNEI come from the germline V gene. The CDR3 sequence is 12 residues long. V shed 3 bases and J shed 2 bases, with 2 bases lying between them. CDR3 protein: CASSDGNQPQHF. The CDR3 DNA reads as TGTGCCAGCAGTGACGGCAATCAGCCCCAGCATTTT.

This chain connects TRBV12-3 or TRBV12-4 to TRBJ1-1, with D possibly matching TRBD1 (6 bases). V shed 5 bases and J shed 1 base, with 8 bases lying between them. This CDR3 is 13 amino acids long. The CDR3 loop is CASSPTGNTEAFF. CDR3 DNA: TGTGCCAGCAGTCCGACAGGGAACACTGAAGCTTTCTTT.

The chain uses TRBV5-8 and TRBJ1-1, with 8 positions matching TRBD1. This CDR3 is 13 amino acids long. J was trimmed by 5 bases and V by 0 bases; bases with no gene match: 0. Germline assignment: CDR1 SGHTS and CDR2 YDEGEE. CDR3 coding DNA: TGTGCCAGCAGCTTGGACAGGGGGACTGAAGCTTTCTTT. This translates into CASSLDRGTEAFF.

This clone was detected once. The rearrangement uses TRBV19 and TRBJ1-2; D may be TRBD1 (6 bases). Germline CDR1 and CDR2: LNHDA and SQIVND (reference sequence). V lost 6 bases, J lost 7 bases, and 12 bases lay in between. This CDR3 is built from 12 residues. The CDR3 reads CASREQGSGYTF. Here the CDR3 DNA reads TGTGCCAGTAGGGAACAGGGCTCTGGCTACACCTTC.

This chain uses TRBV11-2 with TRBJ2-7; TRBD2 agrees at 9 bases. The CDR3 sequence is 15 residues long. Trimming at V came to 5 bases and at J to 3 bases, leaving 8 bases not matched to a gene. From germline, CDR1 is SGHAT and CDR2 FQNNGV. CDR3 loop: CASSGERGAIYEQYF. CDR3 DNA: TGTGCCAGCAGCGGCGAGCGGGGGGCCATCTACGAGCAGTACTTC. Variable domain in full (rest from reference TRBV11-2 and TRBJ2-7): EAGVAQSPRYKIIEKRQSVAFWCNPISGHATLYWYQQILGQGPKLLIQFQNNGVVDDSQLPKDRFSAERLKGVDSTLKIQPAKLEDSAVYLCASSGERGAIYEQYFGPGTRLTVT.

The chain links TRBV3-1 (or the pseudogene TRBV3-2) to TRBJ2-3; 11 bases agree with TRBD1. The CDR3 spans 14 residues. Germline V gene data show CDR1 as LGHDT and CDR2 as YNNKEL (reference sequence). V lost 7 bases, J lost 4 bases, and 4 bases stayed unmatched. The CDR3 DNA reads as TGTGCCAGCACCCAGGGACAGGGGGCAGATACGCAGTATTTT. Protein sequence: CASTQGQGADTQYF.